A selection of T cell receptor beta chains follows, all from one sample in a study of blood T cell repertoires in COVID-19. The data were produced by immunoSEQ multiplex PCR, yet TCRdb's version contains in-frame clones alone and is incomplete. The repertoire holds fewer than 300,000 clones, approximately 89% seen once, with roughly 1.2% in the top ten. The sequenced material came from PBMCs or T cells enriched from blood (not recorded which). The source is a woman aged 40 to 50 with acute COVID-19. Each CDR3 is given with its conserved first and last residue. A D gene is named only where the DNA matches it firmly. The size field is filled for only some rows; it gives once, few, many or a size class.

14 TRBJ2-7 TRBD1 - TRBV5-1 TGCGCCAGCAGCCCACGGCGACAGGGCTACGAGCAGTACTTC CASSPRRQGYEQYF
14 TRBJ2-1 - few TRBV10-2 TGCGCCAGCTCTTGGGGGGACTTCAGAGATGAGCAGTTCTTC CASSWGDFRDEQFF
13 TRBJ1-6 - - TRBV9 TGTGCCAGCAGCGTAGCGACAGGTTCACCCCTCCACTTT CASSVATGSPLHF
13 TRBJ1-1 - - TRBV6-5 TGTGCCAGCAGTCCTCACGGTTACACTGAAGCTTTCTTT CASSPHGYTEAFF
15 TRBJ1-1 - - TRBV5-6 TGTGCCAGCAGCTTGGCCCACACCCGGCGGACTGAAGCTTTCTTT CASSLAHTRRTEAFF
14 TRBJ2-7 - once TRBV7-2 TGTGCCAGCAGCTACGGGAAGGGCTCCTACGAGCAGTACTTC CASSYGKGSYEQYF
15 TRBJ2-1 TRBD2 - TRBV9 TGTGCCAGCAGCACCGGACTAGCGTTGAACAATGAGCAGTTCTTC CASSTGLALNNEQFF
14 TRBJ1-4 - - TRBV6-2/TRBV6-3 TGTGCCAGCAGTTACTTGGACAGACTTGAAAAACTGTTTTTT CASSYLDRLEKLFF
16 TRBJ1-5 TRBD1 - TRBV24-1 TGTGCCACCAGTGACCCCCGAACAGGGGGCAATCAGCCCCAGCATTTT CATSDPRTGGNQPQHF
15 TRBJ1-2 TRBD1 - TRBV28 TGTGCCAGCAGTACAGAGACAGGGGATATATATGGCTACACCTTC CASSTETGDIYGYTF
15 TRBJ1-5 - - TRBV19 TGTGCCAGTAGTACAGAGGGCTATAGCAATCAGCCCCAGCATTTT CASSTEGYSNQPQHF
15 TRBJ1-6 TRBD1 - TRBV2 TGTGCCAGCAGTCTTCGACAGGGATATAATTCACCCCTCCACTTT CASSLRQGYNSPLHF
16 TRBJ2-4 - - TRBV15 TGTGCCACCAGCAGAGTTCTTGCGACTAGGGAAAACATTCAGTACTTC CATSRVLATRENIQYF
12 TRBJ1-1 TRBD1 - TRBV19 TGTGCCAGTAGCCAACAGGGGACTGAAGCTTTCTTT CASSQQGTEAFF
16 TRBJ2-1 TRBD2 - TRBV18 TGTGCCAGCTCATACGGACTAGCGGGAGGGTACAATGAGCAGTTCTTC CASSYGLAGGYNEQFF
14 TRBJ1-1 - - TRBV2 TGTGCCAGCTTGTTAGGGAGCAAGAACACTGAAGCTTTCTTT CASLLGSKNTEAFF
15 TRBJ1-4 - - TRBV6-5 TGTGCCAGCAGTTACGCGGGGGGTAGTAATGAAAAACTGTTTTTT CASSYAGGSNEKLFF
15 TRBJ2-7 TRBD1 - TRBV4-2 TGTGCCAGCAGCCAGGACAGGGCAACTTTCTACGAGCAGTACTTC CASSQDRATFYEQYF
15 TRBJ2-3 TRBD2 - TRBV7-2 TGTGCCAGCAAGGGACTAGCGGATTACACAGATACGCAGTATTTT CASKGLADYTDTQYF
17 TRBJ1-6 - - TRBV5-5 TGTGCCAGCAGCTGGAACACAGGGATATCCTATAATTCACCCCTCCACTTT CASSWNTGISYNSPLHF
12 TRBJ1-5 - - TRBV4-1 TGCGCCAGCAGCCTGGGCCATCAGCCCCAGCATTTT CASSLGHQPQHF
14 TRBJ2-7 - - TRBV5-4 TGTGCCAGCAGCTTGGATCGGCGGTCGGACGAGCAGTACTTC CASSLDRRSDEQYF
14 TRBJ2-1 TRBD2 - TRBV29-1 TGCAGCGTCTCAATGCGGGGGTTAGGCAATGAGCAGTTCTTC CSVSMRGLGNEQFF
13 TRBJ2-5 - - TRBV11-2 TGTGCCAGCAGCTTAGTTATCTTGGAGACCCAGTACTTC CASSLVILETQYF
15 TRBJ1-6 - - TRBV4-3 TGCGCCAGCAGCCCACGTACAGGGCCCGGAAGGCCCCTCCACTTT CASSPRTGPGRPLHF
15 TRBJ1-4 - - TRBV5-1 TGCGCCAGCAGCTTGGAAGGCAGGGCTCATGAAAAACTGTTTTTT CASSLEGRAHEKLFF
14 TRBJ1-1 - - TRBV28 TGTGCCAGCAGGACGACAGTCATGAACACTGAAGCTTTCTTT CASRTTVMNTEAFF
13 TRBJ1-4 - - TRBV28 TGTGCCATTGACAGTTCAACTAATGAAAAACTGTTTTTT CAIDSSTNEKLFF
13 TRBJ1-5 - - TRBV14 TGTGCCAGCAGCCAGGGTCGGGGACAGCCCCAGCATTTT CASSQGRGQPQHF
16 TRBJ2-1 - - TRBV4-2 TGTGCCAGCAGCCTAGAAGCGAGCGGCTCCTACAATGAGCAGTTCTTC CASSLEASGSYNEQFF
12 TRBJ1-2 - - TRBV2 TGTGCCAGCAGTCAACAGGGATATGGCTACACCTTC CASSQQGYGYTF
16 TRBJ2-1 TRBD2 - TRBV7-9 TGTGCCAGCAGCTGGGGCGGGAGACTGGTCTACAATGAGCAGTTCTTC CASSWGGRLVYNEQFF
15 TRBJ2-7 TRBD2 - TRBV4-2 TGTGCCAGCAGCCAGAGACTAGCGGTGAACTACGAGCAGTACTTC CASSQRLAVNYEQYF
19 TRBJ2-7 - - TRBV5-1 TGCGCCAGCAGCTTGCAGGGGGCTATCGGCGGGGGATCCAACTACGAGCAGTACTTC CASSLQGAIGGGSNYEQYF
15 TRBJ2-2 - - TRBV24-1 TGTGCCACCAGGCCAAGCGGAACAAACACCGGGGAGCTGTTTTTT CATRPSGTNTGELFF
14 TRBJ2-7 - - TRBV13 TGTGCCAGCAGCCCCCAAAGCGGAACCTACGAGCAGTACTTC CASSPQSGTYEQYF